Each of the 2 T cell receptor beta chains below was sequenced from the same sample in a study of shared clonotypes between healthy human individuals. Sequenced by immunoSEQ multiplex PCR; TCRdb stores in-frame clones only, minus some. The sample shows hundreds of thousands of clones, approximately 73% of them seen only once. Sequencing was done on a sample of memory CD4+ T cells sorted from blood. Subset here: CD45RA-negative fraction. These receptors originate from a woman under 40 in good health.

The chain employs TRBV19 and TRBJ1-5; D is possibly TRBD1 (5 bases). CDR3 size: 14 residues. Germline V gives CDR1 LNHDA, CDR2 SQIVND (reference sequence). The germline V and J ends were trimmed by 3 bases and 4 bases, with 10 bases remaining between them. CDR3 amino acids: CASSIRGTNQPQHF. In DNA, the CDR3 is TGTGCCAGTAGTATTAGAGGGACTAATCAGCCCCAGCATTTT.

V gene TRBV29-1 combines with J gene TRBJ1-1, with TRBD1 identical over 9 bases. The V gene's germline CDR1 is SQVTM and CDR2 ANQGSEA. The CDR3 runs 13 residues. Trimming removed 1 base from V and 6 bases from J; junction bases left unmatched: 3. CDR3 bases: TGCAGCGTTGAAGGATGGACAGGGGCTGAAGCTTTCTTT. This codes for CSVEGWTGAEAFF.